Listed below are T cell receptor beta chains from one sample, sequenced in a study of cytomegalovirus exposure and HLA in healthy donors. Libraries were prepared by immunoSEQ multiplex PCR; TCRdb keeps only in-frame clonotypes and omits some of them. Altogether roughly 260,000 clones are present, 84% being singletons, with the ten largest covering about 2%. Sequencing was done on a sample of PBMCs. All receptors come from a middle-aged woman in good health and CMV-seropositive. Each CDR3 is given with its conserved first and last residue. The D gene is left open where the match is weak. Clone size appears in some rows only: once, few, many, or a class for an expanded clone.

clone_size	v_call	j_call	d_call	cdr3_nt	cdr3_aa
-	TRBV28	TRBJ1-3	-	TGTGCCAGCAGTTTATCAGGTGGAAACACCATATATTTT	CASSLSGGNTIYF
-	TRBV18	TRBJ2-3	TRBD2	TGTGCCAGCTCTCCCTTGCCCCTAGCGGGGATCACAGATACGCAGTATTTT	CASSPLPLAGITDTQYF
-	TRBV6-6	TRBJ1-2	TRBD1	TGTGCCAGCAGTAAGGCCCAAACAGGGGATCATGGCTACACCTTC	CASSKAQTGDHGYTF
few	TRBV5-6	TRBJ2-1	TRBD2	TGTGCCAGCAGCCTCGTTAGCGGGCTAGGTAACAATGAGCAGTTCTTC	CASSLVSGLGNNEQFF
-	TRBV4-2	TRBJ1-1	TRBD1	TGTGCCAGCAGCCTAGGACAGGCGACCAACACTGAAGCTTTCTTT	CASSLGQATNTEAFF
-	TRBV5-1	TRBJ2-1	TRBD2	TGCGCCAGCAGCTTGGGGGGGACTAGCGGAGTCGCCTACAATGAGCAGTTCTTC	CASSLGGTSGVAYNEQFF
-	TRBV7-2	TRBJ2-5	TRBD2	TGTGCCAGCAGCGCCCTAGCGGGAGGGCCGGAGACCCAGTACTTC	CASSALAGGPETQYF
-	TRBV30	TRBJ2-1	TRBD2	TGTGCCTGGAGAGATTCGGGACTAGCGGCTTACAATGAGCAGTTCTTC	CAWRDSGLAAYNEQFF
-	TRBV7-3	TRBJ1-1	-	TGTGCCAGCAGCTTCTCCTTGGAGGGTGAAGCTTTCTTT	CASSFSLEGEAFF
-	TRBV30	TRBJ2-7	TRBD1	TGTGCCGGGGACAGGGGGAACTACGAGCAGTACTTC	CAGDRGNYEQYF
few	TRBV29-1	TRBJ2-5	TRBD2	TGCAGCGTTAAGTGGACTAGCGGCCAAGAGGCCCAGTACTTC	CSVKWTSGQEAQYF
few	TRBV25-1	TRBJ2-3	-	TGTGCCAGCAGCGCGGGTGGCTTGGGAACAGATACGCAGTATTTT	CASSAGGLGTDTQYF
-	TRBV7-9	TRBJ1-2	TRBD1	TGTTCCAGCAGCGACCAGGGACAGGGAAGTGGCTACACCTTC	CSSSDQGQGSGYTF
-	TRBV5-1	TRBJ2-7	-	TGCGCCAGCAGCTTGGAGGGGACACGGGGTTACGAGCAGTACTTC	CASSLEGTRGYEQYF
-	TRBV19	TRBJ2-2	TRBD2	TGTGCCAGTAGTACGGCTAGCGGGAGTGCCGGGGAGCTGTTTTTT	CASSTASGSAGELFF
once	TRBV29-1	TRBJ2-5	-	TGCAGCACGGGGGAGGAGACCCAGTACTTC	CSTGEETQYF
-	TRBV7-8	TRBJ2-1	TRBD2	TGTGCCAGCAGCTCCTATAGCGGGAGCTCCTACAATGAGCAGTTCTTC	CASSSYSGSSYNEQFF
-	TRBV11-2	TRBJ2-2	-	TGTGCCAGCAGCTTATCTCAGTCCGGGGAGCTGTTTTTT	CASSLSQSGELFF
-	TRBV9	TRBJ2-7	TRBD2	TGTGCCAGCAGCGTAGGACTAGCGGCCTACGAGCAGTACTTC	CASSVGLAAYEQYF
-	TRBV5-6	TRBJ1-5	-	TGTGCCAGCAGCTTGACAGGAAACAATCAGCCCCAGCATTTT	CASSLTGNNQPQHF
-	TRBV28	TRBJ2-1	TRBD2	TGTGCCAGCAGCCCCAGCGGGAGCCAGGTCAATGAGCAGTTCTTC	CASSPSGSQVNEQFF
few	TRBV27	TRBJ2-7	-	TGTGCCAGCAGTCCCAGGACAGCAATGAACGAGCAGTACTTC	CASSPRTAMNEQYF
-	TRBV7-9	TRBJ1-2	-	TGTGCCAGCAGCTTAGAAGAGACATTTTGGGGCTACACCTTC	CASSLEETFWGYTF
-	TRBV6-5	TRBJ1-1	-	TGTGCCAGCAAGTATAAGGGGGAGAACACTGAAGCTTTCTTT	CASKYKGENTEAFF
-	TRBV10-3	TRBJ2-3	TRBD2	TGTGCCATCAGGGAAAGCGGGAGTCGGGATACGCAGTATTTT	CAIRESGSRDTQYF
once	TRBV19	TRBJ2-1	-	TGTGCCTCAGATAGGGGCGAGAGCTCCTACAATGAGCAGTTCTTC	CASDRGESSYNEQFF
-	TRBV7-9	TRBJ2-3	TRBD1	TGTGCCAGCAGCACCCCTCAGGGGGCCGGCACAGATACGCAGTATTTT	CASSTPQGAGTDTQYF
once	TRBV13	TRBJ2-1	-	TGTGCCAGCAGCCTATATAAAAACAATGAGCAGTTCTTC	CASSLYKNNEQFF
-	TRBV18	TRBJ1-1	-	TGTGCCAGCTCCCCCAACATGAACACTGAAGCTTTCTTT	CASSPNMNTEAFF
-	TRBV11-1	TRBJ2-1	-	TGTGCCAGCAGCTTTGGCTCACCCTACAATGAGCAGTTCTTC	CASSFGSPYNEQFF
once	TRBV5-1	TRBJ1-6	TRBD1	TGCGCCAGCAGCTTGGTCCCTCCCGGGACAGGGACGATCACCTATAATTCACCCCTCCACTTT	CASSLVPPGTGTITYNSPLHF
few	TRBV19	TRBJ2-4	-	TGTGCCAGTAGTATAGATCAACCGGGGTTAAACATTCAGTACTTC	CASSIDQPGLNIQYF
-	TRBV7-3	TRBJ2-1	-	TGTGCCAGCAGCTTCGGGGGTGAGCAGTTCTTC	CASSFGGEQFF
once	TRBV6-9	TRBJ2-5	TRBD1	TGTGCCAGCAGTGATCGGACAGGGGCCACCCAAGAGACCCAGTACTTC	CASSDRTGATQETQYF
-	TRBV9	TRBJ1-1	-	TGTGCCAGCAGCGTAGCTTTCCAGGGAATGAACACTGAAGCTTTCTTT	CASSVAFQGMNTEAFF
few	TRBV28	TRBJ2-7	-	TGTGCCAGCAGGCCACACTCCTACGAGCAGTACTTC	CASRPHSYEQYF
-	TRBV11-1	TRBJ2-5	TRBD2	TGTGCCAGCAGCCGACACGGGACTAGCGGGACCTTCCAAGAGACCCAGTACTTC	CASSRHGTSGTFQETQYF
-	TRBV7-9	TRBJ2-7	TRBD2	TGTGCCAGCAGCGTAGGCGGGAGTTCAGGGAACGAGCAGTACTTC	CASSVGGSSGNEQYF
-	TRBV28	TRBJ2-1	-	TGTGCCAGCAGTTTCCGGGGTAATCATGTGGATGAGCAGTTCTTC	CASSFRGNHVDEQFF
-	TRBV29-1	TRBJ2-1	TRBD2	TGCAGCGTTAGCGGGGTGGGGTACAATGAGCAGTTCTTC	CSVSGVGYNEQFF
-	TRBV2	TRBJ2-5	TRBD1	TGTGCCAGCAGCGTCCAGGGGGCGGGCGGGGAGACCCAGTACTTC	CASSVQGAGGETQYF